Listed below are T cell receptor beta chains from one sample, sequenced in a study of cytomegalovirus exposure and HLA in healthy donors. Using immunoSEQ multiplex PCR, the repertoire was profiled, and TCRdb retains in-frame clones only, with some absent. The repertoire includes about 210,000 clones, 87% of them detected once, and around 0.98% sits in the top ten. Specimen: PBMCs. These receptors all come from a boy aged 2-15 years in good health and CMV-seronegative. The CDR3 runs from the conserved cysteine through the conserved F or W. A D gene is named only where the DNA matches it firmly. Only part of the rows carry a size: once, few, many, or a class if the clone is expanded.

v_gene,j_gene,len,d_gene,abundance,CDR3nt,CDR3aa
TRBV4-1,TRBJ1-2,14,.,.,TGCGCCAGCAGCCAAGGCCAGGTAGAGAATGGCTACACCTTC,CASSQGQVENGYTF
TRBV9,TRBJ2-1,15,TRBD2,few,TGTGCCAGCAGCGGGGCTAGCGGCTCCTACAATGAGCAGTTCTTC,CASSGASGSYNEQFF
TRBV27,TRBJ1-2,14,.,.,TGTGCCAGCAGTTTAAGATTTCGGGGGTATGGCTACACCTTC,CASSLRFRGYGYTF
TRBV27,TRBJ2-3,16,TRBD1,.,TGTGCCAGCAGTGCCAGGGGGTTCGGCAAAACAGATACGCAGTATTTT,CASSARGFGKTDTQYF
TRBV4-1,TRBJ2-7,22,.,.,TGCGCCAGCAGCCATAACCTCCACCCCCCCGGGACAAGGGTATCAGCGTCCTACGAGCAGTACTTC,CASSHNLHPPGTRVSASYEQYF
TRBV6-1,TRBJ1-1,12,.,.,TGTGCCAGCAGTCCTACGGGCACTGAAGCTTTCTTT,CASSPTGTEAFF
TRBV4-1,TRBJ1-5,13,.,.,TGCGCCAGCAGCCAAGGTCTAACAGGGCCCCAGCATTTT,CASSQGLTGPQHF
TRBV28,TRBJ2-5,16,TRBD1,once,TGTGCCAGCTATAAAATGGGACAGGGGGCAGGAGAGACCCAGTACTTC,CASYKMGQGAGETQYF
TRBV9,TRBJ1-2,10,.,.,TGTGCCAGCAGCCCCGAGAGGTCAGACTTC,CASSPERSDF
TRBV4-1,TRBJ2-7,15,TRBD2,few,TGCGCCAGCAGCCCCGACGGGGTAGCGGGAGACGAGCAGTACTTC,CASSPDGVAGDEQYF
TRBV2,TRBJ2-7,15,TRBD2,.,TGTGCCAGCAGTCTCGGCGGGGGGGCTACGTACGAGCAGTACTTC,CASSLGGGATYEQYF
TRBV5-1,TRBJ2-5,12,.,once,TGCGCCAGCAGCTTAAGAGAGGAGACCCAGTACTTC,CASSLREETQYF
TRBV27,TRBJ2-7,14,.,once,TGTGCCAGCAGTTTCGTCTCAGGACAGTACGAGCAGTACTTC,CASSFVSGQYEQYF
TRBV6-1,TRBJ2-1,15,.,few,TGTGCCAGCAGTGAAACTAGGCCATCCTACAATGAGCAGTTCTTC,CASSETRPSYNEQFF
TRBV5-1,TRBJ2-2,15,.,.,TGCGCCAGCAGTCCTACGCTGATTGTCACCGGGGAGCTGTTTTTT,CASSPTLIVTGELFF
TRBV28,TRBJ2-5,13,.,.,TGTGCCAGCAGTAATTACAGGGAGGAGACCCAGTACTTC,CASSNYREETQYF
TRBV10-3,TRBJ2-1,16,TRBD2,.,TGTGCCATCAGTGACGGGAGGCCCCTCTCCTACAATGAGCAGTTCTTC,CAISDGRPLSYNEQFF
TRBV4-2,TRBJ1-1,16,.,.,TGTGCCAGCAGCCAAGATGGGGGAGGGTTGAACACTGAAGCTTTCTTT,CASSQDGGGLNTEAFF
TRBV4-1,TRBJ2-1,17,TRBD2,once,TGCGCCAGCAGCCACCCATGGACTAGCGGGACCCCCGATGAGCAGTTCTTC,CASSHPWTSGTPDEQFF
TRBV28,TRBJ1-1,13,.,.,TGTGCCAGCAGTTCACAGGGACGGCCTAAAGCTTTCTTT,CASSSQGRPKAFF
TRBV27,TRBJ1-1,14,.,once,TGTGCCAGCAGTACGAAGACAGCCCGGTCTGAAGCTTTCTTT,CASSTKTARSEAFF
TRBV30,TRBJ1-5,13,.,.,TGTGCCTGGAGTCCGCGGGAGGAGCAGCCCCAGCATTTT,CAWSPREEQPQHF
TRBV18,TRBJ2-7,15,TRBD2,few,TGTGCCAGCTCACCAAGCCCTAGCGGGAGCTACGAGCAGTACTTC,CASSPSPSGSYEQYF
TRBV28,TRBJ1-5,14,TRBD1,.,TGTGCCAGCAGTTCGACAGGGAAGGGTCAGCCCCAGCATTTT,CASSSTGKGQPQHF
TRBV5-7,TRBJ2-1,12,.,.,TGTGCCCCTTCCAAGCTGCGGGATGAGCAGTTCTTC,CAPSKLRDEQFF
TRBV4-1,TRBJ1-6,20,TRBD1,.,TGCGCCAGCAGCCCCTGGGACAGGGGAACTCAGGGAATCTATAATTCACCCCTCCACTTT,CASSPWDRGTQGIYNSPLHF
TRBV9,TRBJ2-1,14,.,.,TGTGCCAGCAGCGTAGCTCCTAGCCACAATGAGCAGTTCTTC,CASSVAPSHNEQFF
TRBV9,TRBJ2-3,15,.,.,TGTGCCAGCAGCGTAGTAGGGCAGGGAACAGATACGCAGTATTTT,CASSVVGQGTDTQYF
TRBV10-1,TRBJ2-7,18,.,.,TGCGCCAGCAGTGAGTCTGTTGAGACACCACCTAATCTTTACGAGCAGTACTTC,CASSESVETPPNLYEQYF
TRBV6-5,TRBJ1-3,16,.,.,TGTGCCAGCAGTTACTCGAGAGGGAGGGCTAGAAACACCATATATTTT,CASSYSRGRARNTIYF
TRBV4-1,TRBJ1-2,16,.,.,TGCGCCAGCAGCCCTAGCTTACTAACAGTACGCTATGGCTACACCTTC,CASSPSLLTVRYGYTF
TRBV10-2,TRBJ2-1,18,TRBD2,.,TGCGCCAGCAGTGGGATGAGCGGGGGACTTCACTCCTACAATGAGCAGTTCTTC,CASSGMSGGLHSYNEQFF
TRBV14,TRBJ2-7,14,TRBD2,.,TGTGCCAGCAGCCGCTCACTGGGGGGGTACGAGCAGTACTTC,CASSRSLGGYEQYF
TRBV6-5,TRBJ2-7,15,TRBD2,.,TGTGCCAGCAGTTCGACTAGCGGGGGGGGGTACGAGCAGTACTTC,CASSSTSGGGYEQYF
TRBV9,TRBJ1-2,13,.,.,TGTGCCAGCAGCGTAGGGGGAGGCTATGGCTACACCTTC,CASSVGGGYGYTF
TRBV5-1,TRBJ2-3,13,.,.,TGCGCCAGCAGCTCTGTACAGACAGATACGCAGTATTTT,CASSSVQTDTQYF
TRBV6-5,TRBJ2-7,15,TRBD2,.,TGTGCCAGCAGTTATAGCGGGGGGGCCAGTTACGAGCAGTACTTC,CASSYSGGASYEQYF
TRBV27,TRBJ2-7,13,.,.,TGTGCCAGCAGAGCCCAGGGGCTCGACGAGCAGTACTTC,CASRAQGLDEQYF
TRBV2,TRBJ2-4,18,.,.,TGTGCCAGCAGTGCGCCTAGCGAATGGGCTCTAGCCAAAAACATTCAGTACTTC,CASSAPSEWALAKNIQYF
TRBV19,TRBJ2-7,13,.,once,TGTGCCAGTAGTATGACACCGCTTGGAGAGCAGTACTTC,CASSMTPLGEQYF
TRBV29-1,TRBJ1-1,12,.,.,TGCAGCGGGAGAGGTATGAACACTGAAGCTTTCTTT,CSGRGMNTEAFF
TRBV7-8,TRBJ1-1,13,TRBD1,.,TGTGCCAGCAGCCCTTACGGGACAGCAGAAGCTTTCTTT,CASSPYGTAEAFF
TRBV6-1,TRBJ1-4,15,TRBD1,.,TGTGCCAGCAGCAAACGAACAGGGGTTAATGAAAAACTGTTTTTT,CASSKRTGVNEKLFF
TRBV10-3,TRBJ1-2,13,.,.,TGTGCCATCAGTGAGTCGGTGGTTAGTGGCTACACCTTC,CAISESVVSGYTF
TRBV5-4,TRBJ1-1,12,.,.,TGTGCCAGCAGCTTGAGGGGCACTGAAGCTTTCTTT,CASSLRGTEAFF
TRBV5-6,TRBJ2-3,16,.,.,TGTGCCAGCAGCTTGGCCTCAGGTCAGAGGGCAGATACGCAGTATTTT,CASSLASGQRADTQYF
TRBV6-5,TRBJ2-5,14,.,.,TGTGCCAGCAGTTATAGTTCCATTCAAGAGACCCAGTACTTC,CASSYSSIQETQYF
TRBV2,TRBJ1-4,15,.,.,TGTGCCAGCGCGGGGGGGGTGGACGCTAATGAAAAACTGTTTTTT,CASAGGVDANEKLFF
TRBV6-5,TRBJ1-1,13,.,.,TGTGCCAGCAGGAATACGCGGAACACTGAAGCTTTCTTT,CASRNTRNTEAFF
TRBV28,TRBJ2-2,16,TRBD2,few,TGTGCCAGCAGTGTTAGCGGGAGGGCCAAACCCGGGGAGCTGTTTTTT,CASSVSGRAKPGELFF
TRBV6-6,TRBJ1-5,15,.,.,TGTGCCAGCAGTTCCCCGGGAAATGGCAATCAGCCCCAGCATTTT,CASSSPGNGNQPQHF
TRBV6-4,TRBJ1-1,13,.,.,TGTGCCAGTAGTTACAGGACGAACACTGAAGCTTTCTTT,CASSYRTNTEAFF
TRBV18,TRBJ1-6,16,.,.,TGTGCCAGCTCACCAAGCCTGGCAGGCATTAATTCACCCCTCCACTTT,CASSPSLAGINSPLHF
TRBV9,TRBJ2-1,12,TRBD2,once,TGTGCCAGCTGCACTAGCGGGAATGAGCAGTTCTTC,CASCTSGNEQFF
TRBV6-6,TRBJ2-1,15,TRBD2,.,TGTGCCAGCAGTTACGCGGCTAGCGGGAGGGATGAGCAGTTCTTC,CASSYAASGRDEQFF